The T cell receptor (beta chain) under discussion was sequenced for a study of T-cell reconstitution after alpha-beta-depleted transplantation in children. This clonotype showed up just a few times. A TCRbeta library incorporating unique molecular identifiers was prepared. TCRdb ran MiXCR on the PCR reads and lists one entry per CDR3 protein. Of some 280,000 distinct CDR3 sequences listed, 9.9% are singletons. The length of the CDR3 is 15 residues. Trimming removed 4 bases from V and 2 bases from J, with 15 bases in between. CDR1 SGHTA and CDR2 FQGNSA come from the germline V gene. The genes are TRBV7-2 and TRBJ2-7; D gene ambiguous. This clonotype originated in a human donor who donated a stem cell graft to a child with SCID. Here the sequenced sample was PBMCs from the stem cell graft donor, taken from the stem cell graft. In DNA form, the CDR3 reads TGTGCCAGCAGCTATTTAGCAGGCACCCCCTACGAGCAGTACTTC. The encoded protein is CASSYLAGTPYEQYF.